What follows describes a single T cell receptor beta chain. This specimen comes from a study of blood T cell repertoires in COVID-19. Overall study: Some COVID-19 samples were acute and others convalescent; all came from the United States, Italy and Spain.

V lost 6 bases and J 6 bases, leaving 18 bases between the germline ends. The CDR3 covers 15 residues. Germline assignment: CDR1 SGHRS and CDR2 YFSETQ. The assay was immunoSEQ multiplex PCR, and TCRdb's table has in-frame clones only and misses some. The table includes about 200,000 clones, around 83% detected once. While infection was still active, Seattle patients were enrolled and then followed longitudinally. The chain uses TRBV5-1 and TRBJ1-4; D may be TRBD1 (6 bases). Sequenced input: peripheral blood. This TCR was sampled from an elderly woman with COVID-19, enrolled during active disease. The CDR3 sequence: CASNQGGGQDEKLFF. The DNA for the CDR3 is TGCGCCAGCAACCAAGGCGGGGGGCAAGATGAAAAACTGTTTTTT.